The 3 T cell receptor beta chains below all came from one sample that was sequenced in a study of shared clonotypes between healthy human individuals. CD45RO-negative cells were positively selected for CCR7, leaving out terminally differentiated effector memory CD45RA+ cells. TCRdb's table, derived via immunoSEQ multiplex PCR, lists solely in-frame clones and lacks some. This sample has about 800,000 clones, with around 96% found just once. Specimen: naive CD8+ T cells sorted from blood. These receptors all come from a man in his thirties or forties in good health.

The genes are TRBV9 and TRBJ2-7; unclear D gene. The CDR3 spans 14 residues. Germline CDR1 reads SGDLS; CDR2 reads YYNGEE. The V end lost 4 bases, the J end lost 1 base, and 12 bases lay between the germline ends. CDR3 nucleotides: TGTGCCAGCAGCCCATTCTCCCAATCCTACGAGCAGTACTTC. Its protein is CASSPFSQSYEQYF. The full variable domain, rest sourced from reference TRBV9 and TRBJ2-7, is DSGVTQTPKHLITATGQRVTLRCSPRSGDLSVYWYQQSLDQGLQFLIQYYNGEERAKGNILERFSAQQFPDLHSELNLSSLELGDSALYFCASSPFSQSYEQYFGPGTRLTVT.

As to this clone: Additional DNA sequences in this sample encode the identical CDR3. The chain links TRBV7-9 to TRBJ2-1; the match to TRBD2 covers 11 bases. V lost 3 bases and J lost 6; bases outside the gene matches: 4. Germline CDR1 SEHNR, CDR2 FQNEAQ (reference sequence). CDR3 length: 15 residues. The CDR3 DNA sequence: TGTGCCAGCAGCTTGGGTCTAGCGGGAGGCAATGAGCAGTTCTTC. Translated, it gives CASSLGLAGGNEQFF.

This clone was recorded once. The DNA for the CDR3 is TGTGCCAGCAGCGACGGACAGGAGAGCACAGATACGCAGTATTTT. The encoded protein is CASSDGQESTDTQYF. V usage is TRBV9 and J usage is TRBJ2-3, with TRBD1 identical over 7 bases. The germline V gene encodes CDR1 SGDLS and CDR2 YYNGEE. The CDR3 consists of 15 residues. The J segment lost 0 bases and the V segment lost 3 bases, leaving 4 bases of the junction unmatched.